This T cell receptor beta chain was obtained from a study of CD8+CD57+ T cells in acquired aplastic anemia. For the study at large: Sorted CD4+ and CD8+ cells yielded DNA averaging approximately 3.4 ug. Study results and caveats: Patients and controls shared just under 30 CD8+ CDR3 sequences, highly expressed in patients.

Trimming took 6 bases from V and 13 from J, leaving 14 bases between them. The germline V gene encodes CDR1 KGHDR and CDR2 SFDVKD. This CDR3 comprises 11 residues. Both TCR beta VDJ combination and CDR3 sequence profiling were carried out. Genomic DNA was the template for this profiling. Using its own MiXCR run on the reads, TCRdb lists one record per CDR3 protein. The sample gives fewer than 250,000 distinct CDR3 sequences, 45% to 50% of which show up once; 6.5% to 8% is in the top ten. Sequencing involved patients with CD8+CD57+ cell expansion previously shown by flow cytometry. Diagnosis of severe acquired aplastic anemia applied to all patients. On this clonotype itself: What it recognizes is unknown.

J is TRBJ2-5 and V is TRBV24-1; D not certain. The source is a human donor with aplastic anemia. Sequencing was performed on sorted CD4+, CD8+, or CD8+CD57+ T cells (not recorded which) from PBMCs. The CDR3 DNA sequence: TGTGCCACCAGTCGAATCGAAGGGCCGTACTTC. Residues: CATSRIEGPYF.